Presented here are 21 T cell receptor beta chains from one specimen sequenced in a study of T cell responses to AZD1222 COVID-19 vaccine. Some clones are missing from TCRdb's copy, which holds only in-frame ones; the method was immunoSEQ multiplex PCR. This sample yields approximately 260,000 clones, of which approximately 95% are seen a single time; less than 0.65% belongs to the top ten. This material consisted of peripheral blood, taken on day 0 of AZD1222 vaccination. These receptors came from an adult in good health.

The CDR3 bases are TGCGCCAGCTCCGCCCAGGGTGACTACGAGCAGTACTTC. This encodes CASSAQGDYEQYF. The chain employs TRBV5-1 and TRBJ2-7; tentative D call: TRBD1 (5 bases). This CDR3 region has 13 residues. V lost 7 bases to trimming and J lost 3 bases, with 14 bases between them. The V gene's germline CDR1 is SGHRS and CDR2 YFSETQ.

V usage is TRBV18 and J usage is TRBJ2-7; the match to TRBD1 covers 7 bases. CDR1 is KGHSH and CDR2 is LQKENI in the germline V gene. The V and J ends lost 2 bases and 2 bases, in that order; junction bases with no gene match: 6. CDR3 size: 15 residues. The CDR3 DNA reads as TGTGCCAGCTCACCAGGGGACAGCGGAACCTACGAGCAGTACTTC. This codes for CASSPGDSGTYEQYF.

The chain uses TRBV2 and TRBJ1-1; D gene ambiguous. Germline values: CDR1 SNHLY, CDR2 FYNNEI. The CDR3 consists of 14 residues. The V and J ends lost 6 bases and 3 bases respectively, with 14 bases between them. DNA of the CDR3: TGTGCCAGCAGCCCCCTTTACCGGGACACTGAAGCTTTCTTT. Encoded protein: CASSPLYRDTEAFF.

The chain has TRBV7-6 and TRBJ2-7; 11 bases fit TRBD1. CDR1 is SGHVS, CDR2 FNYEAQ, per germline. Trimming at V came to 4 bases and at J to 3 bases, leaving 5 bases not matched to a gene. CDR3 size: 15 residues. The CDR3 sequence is CASSSDRGLFYEQYF. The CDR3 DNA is TGTGCCAGCAGCTCGGACAGGGGGCTTTTCTACGAGCAGTACTTC.

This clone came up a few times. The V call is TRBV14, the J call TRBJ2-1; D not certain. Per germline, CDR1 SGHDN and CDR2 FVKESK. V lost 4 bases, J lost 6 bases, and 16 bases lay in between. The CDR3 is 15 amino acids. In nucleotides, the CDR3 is TGTGCCAGCAGCCTGATGACTCGCCCATCCAATGAGCAGTTCTTC. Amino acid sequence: CASSLMTRPSNEQFF. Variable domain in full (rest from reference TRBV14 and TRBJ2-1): EAGVTQFPSHSVIEKGQTVTLRCDPISGHDNLYWYRRVMGKEIKFLLHFVKESKQDESGMPNNRFLAERTGGTYSTLKVQPAELEDSGVYFCASSLMTRPSNEQFFGPGTRLTVL.

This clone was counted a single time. CDR3 in DNA: TGCAGCGTTGAAGATCCCCGACAGGGAAGATATTACAATGAGCAGTTCTTC. Translated, it gives CSVEDPRQGRYYNEQFF. The V call is TRBV29-1, the J call TRBJ2-1; 7 positions match TRBD1. V lost 0 bases to trimming and J lost 4 bases; unmatched junction nucleotides: 12. The CDR3 loop spans 17 amino acids. CDR1 SQVTM and CDR2 ANQGSEA come from the germline V gene.

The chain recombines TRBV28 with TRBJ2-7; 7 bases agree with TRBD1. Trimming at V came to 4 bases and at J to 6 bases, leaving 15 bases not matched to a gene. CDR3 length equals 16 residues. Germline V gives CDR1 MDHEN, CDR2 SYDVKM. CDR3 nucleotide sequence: TGTGCCAGCAGTTCCCCGGGACAGAGCCTAGGGAGCGAGCAGTACTTC. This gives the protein CASSSPGQSLGSEQYF.

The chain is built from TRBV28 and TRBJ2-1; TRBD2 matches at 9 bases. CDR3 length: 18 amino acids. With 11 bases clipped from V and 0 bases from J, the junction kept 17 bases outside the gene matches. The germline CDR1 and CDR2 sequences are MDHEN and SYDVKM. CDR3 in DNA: TGTGCCTGCTCGTTGACTAGCGGTGATACTAGCTCCTACAATGAGCAGTTCTTC. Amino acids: CACSLTSGDTSSYNEQFF.

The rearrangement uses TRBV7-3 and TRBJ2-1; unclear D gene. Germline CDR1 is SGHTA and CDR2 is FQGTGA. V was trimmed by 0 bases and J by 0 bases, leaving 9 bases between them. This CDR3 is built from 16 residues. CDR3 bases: TGTGCCAGCAGCTTAACGGGTCAGATCTCCTACAATGAGCAGTTCTTC. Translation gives CASSLTGQISYNEQFF.

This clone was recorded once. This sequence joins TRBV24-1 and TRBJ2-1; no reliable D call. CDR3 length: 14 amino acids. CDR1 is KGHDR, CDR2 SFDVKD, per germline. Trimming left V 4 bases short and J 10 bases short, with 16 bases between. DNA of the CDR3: TGTGCCACCAGTGACGAGTCCCCTTTTGGAGAGCAGTTCTTC. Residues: CATSDESPFGEQFF.

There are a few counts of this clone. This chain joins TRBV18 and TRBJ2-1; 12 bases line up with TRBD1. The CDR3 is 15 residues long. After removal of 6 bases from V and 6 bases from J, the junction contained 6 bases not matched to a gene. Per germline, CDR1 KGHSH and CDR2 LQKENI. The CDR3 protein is CASSFRDRGLNEQFF. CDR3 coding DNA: TGTGCCAGCTCCTTCCGGGACAGGGGGCTCAATGAGCAGTTCTTC.

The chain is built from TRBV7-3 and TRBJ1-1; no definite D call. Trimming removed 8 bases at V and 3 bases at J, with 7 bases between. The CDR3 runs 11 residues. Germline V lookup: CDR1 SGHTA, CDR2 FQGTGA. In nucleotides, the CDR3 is TGTGCCAGCCGGGAAGACACTGAAGCTTTCTTT. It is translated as CASREDTEAFF.

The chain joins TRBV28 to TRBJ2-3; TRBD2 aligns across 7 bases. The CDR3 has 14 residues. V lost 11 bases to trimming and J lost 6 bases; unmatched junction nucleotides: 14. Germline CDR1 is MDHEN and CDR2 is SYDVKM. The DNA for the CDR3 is TGTGCCGCCTCCTCAGCGGGGATCAGGGATACGCAGTATTTT. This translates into CAASSAGIRDTQYF.

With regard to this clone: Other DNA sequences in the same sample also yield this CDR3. CDR3 amino acids: CASSLAGATNEKLFF. The CDR3 DNA follows: TGCGCCAGCAGCTTGGCAGGGGCAACTAATGAAAAACTGTTTTTT. The V call is TRBV5-1, the J call TRBJ1-4; TRBD1 might be the D (6 bases). CDR1 is SGHRS, CDR2 YFSETQ, per germline. V lost 0 bases and J lost 0, with 6 bases in between. CDR3 length equals 15 residues. Together with reference TRBV5-1 and TRBJ1-4, the CDR3 gives the full variable domain: KAGVTQTPRYLIKTRGQQVTLSCSPISGHRSVSWYQQTPGQGLQFLFEYFSETQRNKGNFPGRFSGRQFSNSRSEMNVSTLELGDSALYLCASSLAGATNEKLFFGSGTQLSVL.

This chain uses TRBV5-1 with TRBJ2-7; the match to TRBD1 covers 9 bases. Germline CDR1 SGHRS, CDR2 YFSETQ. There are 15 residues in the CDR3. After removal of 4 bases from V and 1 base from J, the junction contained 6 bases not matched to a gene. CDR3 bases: TGCGCCAGCAGCCCCGGGACAGGGAGGTCCTACGAGCAGTACTTC. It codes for CASSPGTGRSYEQYF.

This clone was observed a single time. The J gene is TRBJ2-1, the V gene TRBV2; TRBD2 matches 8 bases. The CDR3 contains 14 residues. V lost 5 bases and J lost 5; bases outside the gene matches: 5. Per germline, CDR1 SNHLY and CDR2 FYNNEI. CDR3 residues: CASSFTSGNNEQFF. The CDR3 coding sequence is TGTGCCAGCAGTTTTACTAGCGGTAACAATGAGCAGTTCTTC.

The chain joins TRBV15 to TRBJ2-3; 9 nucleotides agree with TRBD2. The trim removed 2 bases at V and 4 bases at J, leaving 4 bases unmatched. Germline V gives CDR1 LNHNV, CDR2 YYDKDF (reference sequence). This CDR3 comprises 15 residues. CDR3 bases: TGTGCCACCAGCAGAAGGGCTAGCGGGGCAGATACGCAGTATTTT. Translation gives CATSRRASGADTQYF.

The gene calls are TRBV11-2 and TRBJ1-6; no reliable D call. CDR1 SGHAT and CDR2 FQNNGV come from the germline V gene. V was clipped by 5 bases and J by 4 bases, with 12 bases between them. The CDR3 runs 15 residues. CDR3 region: CASSPRTAYNSPLHF. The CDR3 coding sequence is TGTGCCAGCAGCCCCCGTACAGCATATAATTCACCCCTCCACTTT.

CDR3 sequence: CASSYLQNTGELFF. CDR3 sequence (DNA): TGTGCCAGCAGTTACCTCCAGAACACCGGGGAGCTGTTTTTT. This sequence joins TRBV6-5 and TRBJ2-2; D not resolved. Trimming stripped 2 bases from V and 1 base from J, with 5 bases between. The CDR3 sequence is 14 residues long. Per germline, CDR1 MNHEY and CDR2 SVGAGI.

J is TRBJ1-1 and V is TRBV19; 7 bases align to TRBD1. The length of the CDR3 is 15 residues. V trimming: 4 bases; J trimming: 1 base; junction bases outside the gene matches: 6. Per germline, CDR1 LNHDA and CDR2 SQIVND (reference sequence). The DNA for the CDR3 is TGTGCCAGTAGTACACAGGGGAGGGGGAACACTGAAGCTTTCTTT. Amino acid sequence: CASSTQGRGNTEAFF.

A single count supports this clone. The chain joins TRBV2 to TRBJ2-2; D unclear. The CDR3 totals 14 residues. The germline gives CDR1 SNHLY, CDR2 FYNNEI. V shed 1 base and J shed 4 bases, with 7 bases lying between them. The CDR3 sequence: CASSEGQPTGELFF. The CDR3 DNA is TGTGCCAGCAGTGAAGGGCAGCCCACCGGGGAGCTGTTTTTT.